This T cell receptor (beta chain) appears in the sequencing data of a study of radiotherapy plus CTLA-4 blockade in lung cancer (dated by TCRdb to 2016 to 2018). Context from the whole study: Among the enrolled patients, approximately 18% had an objective response, and roughly 30% reached disease control.

General study outcomes and caveats: The strongest predictors of response, as reported, were early dynamic changes in blood T cell clones along with a rise in serum interferon-beta after radiation. After treatment with radiotherapy and ipilimumab, TCR clones that originated in tumors expanded in peripheral blood.

Libraries were prepared through the immunoSEQ multiplex PCR assay. The source is immuneACCESS, and TCRdb retained only in-frame sequences with V and J called. Part of the clones is not carried over; for the studies checked, unresolved V genes explain less than half of this, and the remainder is unexplained. For this sample the table gives 90,000 to 100,000 clones, of which approximately 74% were detected only once. The ten largest make up about 3% of the sample. With regard to this clone: It has no known antigen specificity. No quality values exist for individual bases; no much larger clone is one base distant.

The study evaluated CTLA-4 blockade (ipilimumab) given together with focal radiation therapy in patients who had chemo-refractory metastatic non-small-cell lung cancer. V was cut back by 6 bases and J by 5 bases, leaving a gap of 10 bases between them. The CDR3, from cysteine to phenylalanine, totals 12 residues. The retained sequence is limited to the CDR3, 36 bases, with the frame set at the first base. From the germline V gene (reference sequence), CDR1 is MNHNY and CDR2 is SVGAGI. The sequence came from a human donor with non-small cell lung cancer who had a partial response to radiotherapy plus ipilimumab. Some clones in this sample may be carry-over from other donors' samples. Sequenced here: peripheral blood, sampled from a patient treated with radiotherapy plus ipilimumab. The V gene is TRBV6-6 and the J gene is TRBJ2-5; too little of a D gene remains to name it. The CDR3 amino acid sequence is: CASSYLLETQYF. The DNA is as follows: TGTGCCAGCAGCTATTTACTCGAGACCCAGTACTTC.